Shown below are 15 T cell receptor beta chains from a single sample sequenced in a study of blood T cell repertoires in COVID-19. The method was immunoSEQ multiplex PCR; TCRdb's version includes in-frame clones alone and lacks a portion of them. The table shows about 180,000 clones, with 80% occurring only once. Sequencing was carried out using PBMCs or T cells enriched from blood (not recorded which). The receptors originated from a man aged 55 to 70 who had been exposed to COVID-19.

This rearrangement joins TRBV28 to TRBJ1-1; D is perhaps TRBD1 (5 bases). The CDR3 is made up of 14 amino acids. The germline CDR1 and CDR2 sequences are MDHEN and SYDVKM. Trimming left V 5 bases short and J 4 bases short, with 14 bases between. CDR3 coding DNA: TGTGCCAGCAGTACCTCAGGGTCGGGCACTGAAGCTTTCTTT. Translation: CASSTSGSGTEAFF.

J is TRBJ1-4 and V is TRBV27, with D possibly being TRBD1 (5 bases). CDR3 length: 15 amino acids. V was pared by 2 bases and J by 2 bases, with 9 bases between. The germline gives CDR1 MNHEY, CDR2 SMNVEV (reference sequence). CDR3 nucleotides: TGTGCCAGCAGTTTAGTGGGGGGTACTAATGAAAAACTGTTTTTT. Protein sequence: CASSLVGGTNEKLFF.

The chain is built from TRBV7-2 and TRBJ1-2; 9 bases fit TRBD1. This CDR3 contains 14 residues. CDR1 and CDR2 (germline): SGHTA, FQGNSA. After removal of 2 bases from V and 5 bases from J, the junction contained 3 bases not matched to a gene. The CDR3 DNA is TGTGCCAGCAGCTTACAGGGACAGGGTTATGGCTACACCTTC. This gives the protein CASSLQGQGYGYTF.

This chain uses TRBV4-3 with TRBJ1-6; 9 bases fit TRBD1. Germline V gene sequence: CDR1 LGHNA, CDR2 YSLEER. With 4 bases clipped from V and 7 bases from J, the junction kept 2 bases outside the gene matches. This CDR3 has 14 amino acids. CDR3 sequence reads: CASSLGQGNSPLHF. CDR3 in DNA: TGCGCCAGCAGCCTCGGACAGGGGAATTCACCCCTCCACTTT.

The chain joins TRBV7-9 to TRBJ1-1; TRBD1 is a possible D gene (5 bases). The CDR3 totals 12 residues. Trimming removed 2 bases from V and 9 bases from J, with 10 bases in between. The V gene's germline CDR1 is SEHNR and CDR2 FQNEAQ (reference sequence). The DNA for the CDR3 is TGTGCCAGCAGCTTATGGGGCACGAAAGCTTTCTTT. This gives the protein CASSLWGTKAFF.

Here the CDR3 reads CASSSLAGPDTQYF. The DNA for the CDR3 is TGTGCCAGCAGCTCACTAGCGGGTCCCGATACGCAGTATTTT. This chain uses TRBV7-6 with TRBJ2-3; 9 bases align to TRBD2. Germline trimming cut 4 bases from V and 6 bases from J; bases unmatched to any gene: 5. This CDR3 spans 14 amino acids. Germline CDR1 and CDR2: SGHVS and FNYEAQ.

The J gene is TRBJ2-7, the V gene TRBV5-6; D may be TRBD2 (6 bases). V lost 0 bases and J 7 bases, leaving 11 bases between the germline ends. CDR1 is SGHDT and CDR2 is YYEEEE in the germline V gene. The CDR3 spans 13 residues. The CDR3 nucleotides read TGTGCCAGCAGCTTGGCGGGAGTGGGAGAGCAGTACTTC. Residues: CASSLAGVGEQYF.

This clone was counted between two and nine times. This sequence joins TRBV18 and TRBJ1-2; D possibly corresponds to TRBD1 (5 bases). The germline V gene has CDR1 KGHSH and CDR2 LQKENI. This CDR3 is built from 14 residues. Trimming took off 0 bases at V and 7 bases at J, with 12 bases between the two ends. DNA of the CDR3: TGTGCCAGCTCACCACCGGGTAGCCAGGGTGGCTACACCTTC. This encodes CASSPPGSQGGYTF.

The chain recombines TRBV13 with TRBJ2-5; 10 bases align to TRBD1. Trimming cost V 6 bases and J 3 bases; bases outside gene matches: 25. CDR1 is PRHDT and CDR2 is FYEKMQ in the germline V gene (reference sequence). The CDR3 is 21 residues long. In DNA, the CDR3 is TGTGCCAGCAGTTCTAACCGCGGCCGGACAGGGGGAGCTACGAGGGAAGAGACCCAGTACTTC. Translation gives CASSSNRGRTGGATREETQYF. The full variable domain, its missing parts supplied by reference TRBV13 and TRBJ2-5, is AAGVIQSPRHLIKEKRETATLKCYPIPRHDTVYWYQQGPGQDPQFLISFYEKMQSDKGSIPDRFSAQQFSDYHSELNMSSLELGDSALYFCASSSNRGRTGGATREETQYFGPGTRLLVL.

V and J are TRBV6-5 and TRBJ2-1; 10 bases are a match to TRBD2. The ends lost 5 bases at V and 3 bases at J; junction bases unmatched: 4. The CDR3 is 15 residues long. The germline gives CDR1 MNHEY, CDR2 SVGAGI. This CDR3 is CASSLAGVDYNEQFF. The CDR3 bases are TGTGCCAGCAGTCTAGCGGGAGTCGACTACAATGAGCAGTTCTTC.

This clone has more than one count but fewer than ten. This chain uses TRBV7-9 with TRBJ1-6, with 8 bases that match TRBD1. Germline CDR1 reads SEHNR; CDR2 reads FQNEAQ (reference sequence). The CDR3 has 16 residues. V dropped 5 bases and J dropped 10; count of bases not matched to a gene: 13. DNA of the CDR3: TGTGCCAGCAGCCGCCCAGCAGGGGGCGTATTATCACCCCTCCACTTT. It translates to CASSRPAGGVLSPLHF.

This CDR3 is CASIILGGPNTEAFF. The CDR3 DNA follows: TGTGCCAGCATCATTCTGGGGGGACCGAACACTGAAGCTTTCTTT. J is TRBJ1-1 and V is TRBV28; a possible D gene is TRBD1 (5 bases). This CDR3 contains 15 residues. Germline V gene lookup returns CDR1 MDHEN and CDR2 SYDVKM. Trimming took 7 bases from V and 1 from J, leaving 16 bases between them.

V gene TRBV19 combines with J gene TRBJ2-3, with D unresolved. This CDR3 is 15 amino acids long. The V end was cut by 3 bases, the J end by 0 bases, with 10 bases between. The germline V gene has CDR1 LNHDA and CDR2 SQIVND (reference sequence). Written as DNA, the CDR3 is TGTGCCAGTAGTATGGCGATGGGCAGCACAGATACGCAGTATTTT. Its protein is CASSMAMGSTDTQYF.

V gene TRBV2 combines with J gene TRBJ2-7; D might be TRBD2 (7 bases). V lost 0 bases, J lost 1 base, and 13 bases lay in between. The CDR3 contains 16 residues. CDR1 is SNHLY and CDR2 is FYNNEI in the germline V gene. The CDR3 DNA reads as TGTGCCAGCAGTGAAGCCGCGGGGGACACTTCCTACGAGCAGTACTTC. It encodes CASSEAAGDTSYEQYF. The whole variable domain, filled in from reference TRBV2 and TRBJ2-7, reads EPEVTQTPSHQVTQMGQEVILRCVPISNHLYFYWYRQILGQKVEFLVSFYNNEISEKSEIFDDQFSVERPDGSNFTLKIRSTKLEDSAMYFCASSEAAGDTSYEQYFGPGTRLTVT.

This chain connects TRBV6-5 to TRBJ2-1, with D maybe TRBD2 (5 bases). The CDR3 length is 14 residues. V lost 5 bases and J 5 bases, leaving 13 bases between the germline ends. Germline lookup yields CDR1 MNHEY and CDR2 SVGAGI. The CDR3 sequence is CASSTSLAHNEQFF. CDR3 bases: TGTGCCAGCAGTACCTCCCTAGCCCACAATGAGCAGTTCTTC.